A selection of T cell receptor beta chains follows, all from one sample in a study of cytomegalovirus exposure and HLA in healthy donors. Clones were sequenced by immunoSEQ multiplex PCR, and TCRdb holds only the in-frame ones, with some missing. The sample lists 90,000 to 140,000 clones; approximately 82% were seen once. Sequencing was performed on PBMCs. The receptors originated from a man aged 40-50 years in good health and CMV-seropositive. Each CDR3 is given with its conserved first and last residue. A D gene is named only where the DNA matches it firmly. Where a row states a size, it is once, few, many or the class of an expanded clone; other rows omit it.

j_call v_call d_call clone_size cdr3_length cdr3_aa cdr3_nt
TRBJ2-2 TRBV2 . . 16 CASSVARGVYTGELFF TGTGCCAGCAGCGTGGCCAGGGGCGTTTACACCGGGGAGCTGTTTTTT
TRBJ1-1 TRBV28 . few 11 CASNRETEAFF TGTGCCAGCAATCGAGAGACTGAAGCTTTCTTT
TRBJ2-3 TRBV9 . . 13 CASSVEPTDTQYF TGTGCCAGCAGCGTAGAGCCCACAGATACGCAGTATTTT
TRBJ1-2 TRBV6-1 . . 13 CASSERGAYGYTF TGTGCCAGCAGTGAACGGGGGGCCTATGGCTACACCTTC
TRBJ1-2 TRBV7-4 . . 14 CASSLVWGGAGYTF TGTGCCAGCAGCTTAGTGTGGGGCGGGGCTGGCTACACCTTC
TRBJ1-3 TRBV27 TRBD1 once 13 CASRTGVGNTIYF TGTGCCAGCAGAACAGGGGTGGGAAACACCATATATTTT
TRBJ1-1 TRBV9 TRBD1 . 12 CASSRTGAGAFF TGTGCCAGCAGCCGGACAGGCGCGGGAGCTTTCTTT
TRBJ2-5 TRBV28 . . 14 CASSLVGRWETQYF TGTGCCAGCAGTTTGGTGGGGCGGTGGGAGACCCAGTACTTC
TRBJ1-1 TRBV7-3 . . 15 CASSSRGGAGTEAFF TGTGCCAGCAGCTCGAGAGGGGGGGCGGGCACTGAAGCTTTCTTT
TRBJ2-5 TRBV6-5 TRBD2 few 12 CASSRESETQYF TGTGCCAGTTCGCGGGAGTCTGAGACCCAGTACTTC
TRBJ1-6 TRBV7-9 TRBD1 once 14 CASSEQGVGSPLHF TGTGCCAGCAGCGAACAGGGGGTAGGATCACCCCTCCACTTT
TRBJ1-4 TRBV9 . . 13 CASSVGLGGKLFF TGTGCCAGCAGCGTAGGGTTGGGGGGGAAACTGTTTTTT
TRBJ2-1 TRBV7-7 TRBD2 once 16 CASSHKGTSFSNEQFF TGTGCTAGCAGCCATAAAGGGACTAGTTTCTCCAATGAGCAGTTCTTC
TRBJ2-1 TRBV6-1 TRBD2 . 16 CASSEAGTSGSNEQFF TGTGCCAGCAGCGAAGCCGGGACTAGCGGGAGCAATGAGCAGTTCTTC
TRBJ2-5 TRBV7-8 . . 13 CASSLRGGRTQYF TGTGCCAGCAGCCTCCGAGGGGGTAGGACCCAGTACTTC
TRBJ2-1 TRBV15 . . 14 CATSSPAGLHEQFF TGTGCCACCAGCAGTCCAGCGGGTCTCCATGAGCAGTTCTTC
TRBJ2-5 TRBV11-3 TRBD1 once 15 CASSLDQGAWETQYF TGTGCCAGCAGCTTAGATCAGGGGGCTTGGGAGACCCAGTACTTC
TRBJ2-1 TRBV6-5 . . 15 CASRPTGGQYNEQFF TGTGCCAGCAGACCGACAGGCGGCCAATACAATGAGCAGTTCTTC
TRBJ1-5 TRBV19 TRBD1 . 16 CASSGGDRGQFQPQHF TGTGCCAGTAGTGGGGGGGACAGGGGGCAATTTCAGCCCCAGCATTTT
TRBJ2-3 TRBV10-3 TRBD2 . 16 CVISLPPGTNPDTQYF TGTGTCATCAGTCTACCCCCCGGGACTAACCCAGATACGCAGTATTTT
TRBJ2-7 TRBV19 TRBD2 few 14 CASRRDRGGYEQYF TGTGCCAGTAGGAGGGACCGCGGGGGGTACGAGCAGTACTTC
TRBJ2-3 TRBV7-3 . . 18 CASSLTGAGRGIADTQYF TGTGCCAGCAGCTTAACGGGGGCGGGGCGGGGGATCGCAGATACGCAGTATTTT
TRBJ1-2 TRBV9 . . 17 CASSVLREQGLNYGYTF TGTGCCAGCAGCGTACTCCGCGAACAGGGTCTTAACTATGGCTACACCTTC
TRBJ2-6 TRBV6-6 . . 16 CASSYSTTSGANGLTF TGTGCCAGCAGTTACTCGACCACCTCTGGGGCCAACGGCCTGACTTTC
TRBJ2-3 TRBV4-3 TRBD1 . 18 CASSQEAAGTGRTDTQYF TGCGCCAGCAGCCAAGAGGCCGCCGGGACAGGGCGCACAGATACGCAGTATTTT
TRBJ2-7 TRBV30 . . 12 CAWRYAVHEQYF TGTGCCTGGAGGTACGCGGTCCACGAGCAGTACTTC
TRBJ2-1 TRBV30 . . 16 CAWRAPGIGSYNEQFF TGTGCCTGGAGAGCCCCCGGGATTGGCTCCTACAATGAGCAGTTCTTC
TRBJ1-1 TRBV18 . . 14 CASSPGRGNTEAFF TGTGCCAGCTCACCAGGGCGGGGGAACACTGAAGCTTTCTTT
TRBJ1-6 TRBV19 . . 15 CASSIGDTPNSPLHF TGTGCCAGTAGTATAGGGGACACCCCGAATTCACCCCTCCACTTT
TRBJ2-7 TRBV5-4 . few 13 CASSLRGANEQYF TGTGCCAGCAGCCTACGTGGTGCCAACGAGCAGTACTTC
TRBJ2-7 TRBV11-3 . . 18 CASSLRSDSPLRTYEQYF TGTGCCAGCAGCCTTAGGTCGGATAGCCCCCTACGTACCTACGAGCAGTACTTC
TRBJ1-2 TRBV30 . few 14 CAWSPGSLRYGYTF TGTGCCTGGAGTCCGGGGTCCCTCCGTTATGGCTACACCTTC
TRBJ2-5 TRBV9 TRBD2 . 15 CASSVSGLAEETQYF TGTGCCAGCAGCGTCTCGGGACTAGCGGAAGAGACCCAGTACTTC
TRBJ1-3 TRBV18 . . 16 CASSPSGSAAGNTIYF TGTGCCAGCTCACCCTCAGGGTCGGCGGCTGGAAACACCATATATTTT
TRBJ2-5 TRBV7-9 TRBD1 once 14 CASRRDRGLETQYF TGTGCCAGCAGAAGGGACAGGGGGCTTGAGACCCAGTACTTC
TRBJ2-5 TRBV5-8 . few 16 CASSLGAGSSQETQYF TGTGCCAGCAGCTTGGGGGCGGGGTCCTCGCAAGAGACCCAGTACTTC
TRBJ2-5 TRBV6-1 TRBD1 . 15 CASSEPRTGGETQYF TGTGCCAGCAGTGAACCCCGGACAGGGGGCGAGACCCAGTACTTC
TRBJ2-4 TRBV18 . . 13 CASSPGEKNIQYF TGTGCCAGCTCACCAGGGGAGAAAAACATTCAGTACTTC
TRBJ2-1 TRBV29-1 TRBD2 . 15 CSANPTSGGYNEQFF TGCAGCGCCAACCCCACTAGCGGGGGGTACAATGAGCAGTTCTTC
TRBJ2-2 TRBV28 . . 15 CASSQLYGGTGELFF TGTGCCAGCAGTCAGTTGTACGGGGGCACCGGGGAGCTGTTTTTT
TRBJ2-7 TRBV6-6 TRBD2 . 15 CASRSSGASGGEQYF TGTGCCAGCCGGTCTAGCGGGGCCTCTGGGGGCGAGCAGTACTTC
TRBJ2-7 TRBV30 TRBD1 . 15 CACLSWAGGIYEQYF TGTGCCTGTTTATCCTGGGCAGGGGGTATCTACGAGCAGTACTTC
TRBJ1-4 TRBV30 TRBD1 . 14 CAWSGTGGNEKLFF TGTGCCTGGAGCGGGACAGGGGGTAATGAAAAACTGTTTTTT
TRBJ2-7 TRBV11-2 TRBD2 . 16 CASSLPPLAGVSEQYF TGTGCCAGCAGCTTGCCCCCCCTAGCGGGAGTAAGTGAGCAGTACTTC
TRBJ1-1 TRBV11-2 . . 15 CASSFSRVPNTEAFF TGTGCCAGCAGCTTTTCGCGGGTTCCGAACACTGAAGCTTTCTTT
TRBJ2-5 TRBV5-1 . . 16 CASSSIPGLPWETQYF TGCGCCAGCAGCTCAATACCGGGACTCCCTTGGGAGACCCAGTACTTC
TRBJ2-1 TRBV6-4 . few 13 CASSETENNEQFF TGTGCCAGCAGTGAGACGGAGAACAATGAGCAGTTCTTC
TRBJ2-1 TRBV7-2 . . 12 CASSFQRAEQFF TGTGCCAGCAGCTTCCAGCGGGCTGAGCAGTTCTTC
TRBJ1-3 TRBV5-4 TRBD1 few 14 CASSLQGVKDTIYF TGTGCCAGCAGCTTACAGGGGGTTAAGGACACCATATATTTT
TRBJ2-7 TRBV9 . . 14 CASSVDRWAYEQYF TGTGCCAGCAGCGTAGACAGGTGGGCCTACGAGCAGTACTTC
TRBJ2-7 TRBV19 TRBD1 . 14 CVSSMTGKRHEQYF TGTGTCAGTAGTATGACAGGGAAAAGGCACGAGCAGTACTTC
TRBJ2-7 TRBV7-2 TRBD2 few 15 CASSLLTGLAGEQYF TGTGCCAGCAGCCTCCTTACCGGACTAGCGGGCGAGCAGTACTTC